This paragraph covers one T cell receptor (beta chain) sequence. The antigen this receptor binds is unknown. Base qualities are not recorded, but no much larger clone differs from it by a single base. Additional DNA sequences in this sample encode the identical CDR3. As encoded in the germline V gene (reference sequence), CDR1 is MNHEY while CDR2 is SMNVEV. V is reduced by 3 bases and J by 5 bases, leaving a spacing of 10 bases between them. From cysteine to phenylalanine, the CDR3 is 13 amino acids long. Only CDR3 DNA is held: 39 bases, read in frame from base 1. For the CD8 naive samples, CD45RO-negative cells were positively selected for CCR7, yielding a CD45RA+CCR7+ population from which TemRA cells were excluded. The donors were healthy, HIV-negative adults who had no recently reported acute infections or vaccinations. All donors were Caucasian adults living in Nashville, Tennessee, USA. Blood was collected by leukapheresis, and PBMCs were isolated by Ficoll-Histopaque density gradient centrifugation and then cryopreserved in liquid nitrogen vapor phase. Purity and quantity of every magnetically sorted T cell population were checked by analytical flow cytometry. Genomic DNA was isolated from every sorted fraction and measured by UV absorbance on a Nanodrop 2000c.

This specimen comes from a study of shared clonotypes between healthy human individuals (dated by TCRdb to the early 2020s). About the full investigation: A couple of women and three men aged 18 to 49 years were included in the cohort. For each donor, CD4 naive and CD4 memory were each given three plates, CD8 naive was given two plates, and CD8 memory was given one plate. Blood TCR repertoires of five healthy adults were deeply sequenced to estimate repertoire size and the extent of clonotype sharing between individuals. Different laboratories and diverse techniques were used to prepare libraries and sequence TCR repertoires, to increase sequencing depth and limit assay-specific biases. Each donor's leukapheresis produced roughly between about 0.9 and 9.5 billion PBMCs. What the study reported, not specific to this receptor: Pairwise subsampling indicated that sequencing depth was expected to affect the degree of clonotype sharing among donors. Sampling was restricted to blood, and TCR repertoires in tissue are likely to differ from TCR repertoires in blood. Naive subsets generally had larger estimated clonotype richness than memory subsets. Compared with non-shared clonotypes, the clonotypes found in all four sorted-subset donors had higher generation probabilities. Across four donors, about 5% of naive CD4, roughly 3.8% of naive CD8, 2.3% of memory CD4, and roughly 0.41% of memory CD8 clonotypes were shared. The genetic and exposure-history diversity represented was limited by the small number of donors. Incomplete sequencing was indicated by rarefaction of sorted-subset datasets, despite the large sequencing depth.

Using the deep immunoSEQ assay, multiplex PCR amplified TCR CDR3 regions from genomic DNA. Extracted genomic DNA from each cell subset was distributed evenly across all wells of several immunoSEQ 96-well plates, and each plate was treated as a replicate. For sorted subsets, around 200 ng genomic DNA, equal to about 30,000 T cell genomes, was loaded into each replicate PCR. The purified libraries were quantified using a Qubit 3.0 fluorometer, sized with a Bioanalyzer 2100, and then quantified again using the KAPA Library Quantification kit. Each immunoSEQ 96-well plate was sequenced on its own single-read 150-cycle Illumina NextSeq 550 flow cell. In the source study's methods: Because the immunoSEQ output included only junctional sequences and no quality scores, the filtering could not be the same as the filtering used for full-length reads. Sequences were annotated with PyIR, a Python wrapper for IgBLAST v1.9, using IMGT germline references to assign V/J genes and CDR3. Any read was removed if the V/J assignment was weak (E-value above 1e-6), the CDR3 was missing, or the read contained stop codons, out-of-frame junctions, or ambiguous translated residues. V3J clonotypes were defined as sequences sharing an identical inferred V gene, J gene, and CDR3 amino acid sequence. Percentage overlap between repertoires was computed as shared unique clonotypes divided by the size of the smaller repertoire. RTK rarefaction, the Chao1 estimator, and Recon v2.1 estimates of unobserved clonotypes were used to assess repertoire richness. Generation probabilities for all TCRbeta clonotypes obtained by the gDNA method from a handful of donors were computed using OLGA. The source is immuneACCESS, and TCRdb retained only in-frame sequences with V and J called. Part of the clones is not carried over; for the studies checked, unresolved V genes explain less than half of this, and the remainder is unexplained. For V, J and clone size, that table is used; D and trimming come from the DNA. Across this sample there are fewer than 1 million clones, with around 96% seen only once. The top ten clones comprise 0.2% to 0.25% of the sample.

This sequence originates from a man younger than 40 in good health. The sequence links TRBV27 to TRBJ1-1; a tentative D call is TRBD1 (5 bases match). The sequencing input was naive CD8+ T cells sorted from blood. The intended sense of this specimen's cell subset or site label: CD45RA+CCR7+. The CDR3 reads CASSFGGGTEAFF. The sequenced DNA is TGTGCCAGCAGTTTCGGGGGAGGGACTGAAGCTTTCTTT.